This T cell receptor beta chain was identified in a study of CD8 T cells in ankylosing spondylitis. General study findings and limits: Disease-linked clones were CD8+ and relatively rare in peripheral blood. Reportedly, matched ankylosing spondylitis synovial fluid was significantly enriched for disease-linked clones.

This clonotype appeared a few times. Its antigen remains unidentified. With molecular barcodes, quantitative 5'-RACE was used to make the TCR beta libraries. TCRdb re-called the 5' RACE reads through MiXCR, storing one row per CDR3 protein. The table shows around 39,000 distinct CDR3 sequences, with roughly an eighth occurring only once. V was pared by 3 bases and J by 1 base, with 9 bases between. Germline CDR1 is KGHSH and CDR2 is LQKENI. The CDR3 is made up of 14 amino acids. This chain joins TRBV18 and TRBJ1-2; D gene uncertain. Input material: synovial fluid, either unsorted or a sorted T cell fraction (not recorded which). The clonotype originates from a male donor with ankylosing spondylitis. CDR3 sequence reads: CASSPIRLNYGYTF. The CDR3 DNA reads as TGTGCCAGCTCACCGATCCGCCTTAACTATGGCTACACCTTC.